These T cell receptor beta chains were read from a single sample in a study of blood T cell repertoires in COVID-19. Measured with immunoSEQ multiplex PCR; TCRdb has only the in-frame clones, and not every one. Seen here are hundreds of thousands of clones, about 88% observed once, and the top ten hold around 1.2%. The specimen was peripheral blood. The receptors derive from a man in his 70s with acute or convalescent COVID-19. Each CDR3 is given with its conserved first and last residue. D genes are given only for firm matches. Rows give clone size only sometimes, using once, few, many, or a class for an expanded clone.

v_gene	d_gene	j_gene	abundance	CDR3nt	CDR3aa
TRBV12-3/TRBV12-4	TRBD1	TRBJ2-4	-	TGTGCCAGCAGTGGACAGGCAAACATTCAGTACTTC	CASSGQANIQYF
TRBV5-6	TRBD1	TRBJ1-6	-	TGTGCCAGCAGCTTGGGTTATGGGACAGGGCTAAATTCACCCCTCCACTTT	CASSLGYGTGLNSPLHF
TRBV4-1	TRBD1	TRBJ1-5	once	TGCGCCAGCAGCCAAGGAACGACAGGGAATCAGCCCCAGCATTTT	CASSQGTTGNQPQHF
TRBV2	-	TRBJ1-2	-	TGTGCCAGCAGTCGCTCTAGAGTGGGCTACACCTTC	CASSRSRVGYTF
TRBV5-1	TRBD1	TRBJ1-4	-	TGCGCCAGCAGGACAACAGGGGCCCGGGATGAAAAACTGTTTTTT	CASRTTGARDEKLFF
TRBV28	TRBD2	TRBJ2-2	-	TGTGCCAGCAGTTTAACCTGGACTAGCGGGAGCGCCGGGGAGCTGTTTTTT	CASSLTWTSGSAGELFF
TRBV6-1	TRBD1	TRBJ2-2	few	TGTGCCAGCAGTCAAGGACAGGGGGCGAACACCGGGGAGCTGTTTTTT	CASSQGQGANTGELFF
TRBV28	-	TRBJ2-2	-	TGTGCCAGCAGTTCAACCGGGTACACCGGGGAGCTGTTTTTT	CASSSTGYTGELFF
TRBV6-5	TRBD1	TRBJ2-7	-	TGTGCCAGCACTGCGAGGGACAGGACCTACGAGCAGTACTTC	CASTARDRTYEQYF
TRBV4-2	-	TRBJ2-3	-	TGTGCCAGCAGCCAAGATACTGCCACAGATACGCAGTATTTT	CASSQDTATDTQYF
TRBV28	TRBD1	TRBJ1-2	-	TGTGCCAGCAGTTTTCTCACGCAGGGGGTGGACTATGGCTACACCTTC	CASSFLTQGVDYGYTF
TRBV5-6	-	TRBJ2-1	-	TGTGCCAGCAGCTTTGGGTCGGGAGCAGGCAATGAGCAGTTCTTC	CASSFGSGAGNEQFF
TRBV28	-	TRBJ1-5	-	TGTGCCAGCAATTGGGGCGATCAGCCCCAGCATTTT	CASNWGDQPQHF
TRBV29-1	-	TRBJ1-1	-	TGCAGCGTTGACAGGGGTGGGAACACTGAAGCTTTCTTT	CSVDRGGNTEAFF
TRBV3-1/TRBV3-2	TRBD1	TRBJ2-7	-	TGTGCCAGCAGCTTCCTTAGACAGGGGTCCGAGCAGTACTTC	CASSFLRQGSEQYF
TRBV28	-	TRBJ2-2	-	TGTGCCAGCAGTTTACAGGGAAGAACCGGGGAGCTGTTTTTT	CASSLQGRTGELFF
TRBV29-1	-	TRBJ2-7	-	TGCAGCGTTGCCGGGAGTGGGGCCTACGAGCAGTACTTC	CSVAGSGAYEQYF
TRBV7-2	TRBD2	TRBJ2-3	-	TGTGCCAGCAGCCGGACTAGCGGGGGAGGTACGCAGTATTTT	CASSRTSGGGTQYF
TRBV9	-	TRBJ1-3	-	TGTGCCAGCAGCGCCCTAAGTACTGGAAACACCATATATTTT	CASSALSTGNTIYF
TRBV3-1/TRBV3-2	-	TRBJ1-4	-	TGTGCCAGCAGCCGCGGGGATTGGGATAATGAAAAACTGTTTTTT	CASSRGDWDNEKLFF
TRBV7-8	-	TRBJ1-4	-	TGTGCCAGCAGCCCCCTATACCCGGCTAATGAAAAACTGTTTTTT	CASSPLYPANEKLFF
TRBV19	TRBD1	TRBJ2-2	-	TGTGCCAGCAATCCAGGACAGGGGATCGGGGAGCTGTTTTTT	CASNPGQGIGELFF
TRBV28	TRBD1	TRBJ2-1	-	TGTGCCAGCAGACGACTGACAGGGATCGGCTCCTACAATGAGCAGTTCTTC	CASRRLTGIGSYNEQFF
TRBV6-5	TRBD1	TRBJ1-4	-	TGTGCCAGCAAGGGGACAGCTAATGAAAAACTGTTTTTT	CASKGTANEKLFF
TRBV5-1	-	TRBJ1-3	-	TGCGCCAGCAGCCCACGTCAGGGTAATTCTGGAAACACCATATATTTT	CASSPRQGNSGNTIYF
TRBV29-1	TRBD2	TRBJ2-1	once	TGCAGCGTCTCCGGACTAGCGGGGGGGCTCTCCTACAATGAGCAGTTCTTC	CSVSGLAGGLSYNEQFF
TRBV18	-	TRBJ2-5	-	TGTGCCAGCTCACCAAACACAGGTGGCTTAGGAGAGACCCAGTACTTC	CASSPNTGGLGETQYF
TRBV5-1	TRBD1	TRBJ2-2	-	TGCGCCAGCAGCTTGGATCCCCCGGGACAGGGGGCGCCCGGGGAGCTGTTTTTT	CASSLDPPGQGAPGELFF
TRBV2	-	TRBJ2-1	-	TGTGCCAGCAGTCCAGACAGCTCCTACAATGAGCAGTTCTTC	CASSPDSSYNEQFF
TRBV7-9	-	TRBJ1-1	-	TGTGCCAGCAGCTTAGGCACTGGACTGCGGAACACTGAAGCTTTCTTT	CASSLGTGLRNTEAFF
TRBV5-5	TRBD2	TRBJ2-3	-	TGTGCCAGCAGCGTGGGGGGGGTATCTGGCACAGATACGCAGTATTTT	CASSVGGVSGTDTQYF
TRBV3-1/TRBV3-2	TRBD1	TRBJ2-6	-	TGTGCCAGCAGCACCTCCCGGGACAGTAGCTCTGGGGCCAACGTCCTGACTTTC	CASSTSRDSSSGANVLTF
TRBV9	-	TRBJ1-6	-	TGTGCCAGCAGCGTAGCGGGGGAGGCTTCACCCCTCCACTTT	CASSVAGEASPLHF
TRBV2	TRBD1	TRBJ1-1	-	TGTGCCAGCAGGGATTATTTGACAGGGGGGAACACTGAAGCTTTCTTT	CASRDYLTGGNTEAFF
TRBV4-3	TRBD1	TRBJ1-6	-	TGCGCCAGCAGCCAAGACCGCGGGACAGGGGTATCACCCCTCCACTTT	CASSQDRGTGVSPLHF
TRBV15	-	TRBJ2-7	-	TGTGCCACCAGCTCCAACAGGGGAGGTCACTACGAGCAGTACTTC	CATSSNRGGHYEQYF
TRBV6-2/TRBV6-3	-	TRBJ2-6	few	TGTGCCAGCACTTACTATATGCCGACCAGGGGCTCTGGGGCCAACGTCCTGACTTTC	CASTYYMPTRGSGANVLTF
TRBV5-1	TRBD1	TRBJ1-2	-	TGCGCCAGCCGGGGACAGGGGGCTTCGGATGGCTACACCTTC	CASRGQGASDGYTF
TRBV6-1	TRBD1	TRBJ2-7	once	TGTGCCAGCAGTGAAGGGTTCACAGGGGTCTACGAGCAGTACTTC	CASSEGFTGVYEQYF
TRBV11-2	TRBD1	TRBJ1-3	-	TGTGCCAGCAGCTTAGGGACAGGGACGACTGGAAACACCATATATTTT	CASSLGTGTTGNTIYF
TRBV6-2/TRBV6-3	-	TRBJ1-6	-	TGTGCCAGCAGTTCGGGACACCTTAATTCACCCCTCCACTTT	CASSSGHLNSPLHF
TRBV9	TRBD1	TRBJ2-1	-	TGTGCCAGCAGCGTAGGAGGGGGCACCTACAATGAGCAGTTCTTC	CASSVGGGTYNEQFF
TRBV6-5	-	TRBJ2-1	-	TGTGCCAGCTCCCAAACAGAGCAGTTCTTC	CASSQTEQFF
TRBV3-1/TRBV3-2	-	TRBJ1-5	-	TGTGCCAGCAGCCACGGCGGGACTCGCGGTCAGCCCCAGCATTTT	CASSHGGTRGQPQHF
TRBV7-2	TRBD1	TRBJ2-7	-	TGTGCCAGCAGCATGGACAGGGTCGCCTACGAGCAGTACTTC	CASSMDRVAYEQYF
TRBV7-9	-	TRBJ1-5	-	TGTGCCAGCAGCTTAGCGGGGGGGAAGAATCAGCCCCAGCATTTT	CASSLAGGKNQPQHF
TRBV28	-	TRBJ1-6	-	TGTGCCAGCAGTTTTTATAAGGGGGGGTATAATTCACCCCTCCACTTT	CASSFYKGGYNSPLHF
TRBV27	TRBD1	TRBJ1-1	-	TGTGCCAGCAGTTTATCGTCGACAGGGAGGCCGGGCACTGAAGCTTTCTTT	CASSLSSTGRPGTEAFF
TRBV7-2	TRBD2	TRBJ2-2	-	TGTGCCAGCAGCACGACTAGCCACGGGGAGCTGTTTTTT	CASSTTSHGELFF
TRBV30	TRBD2	TRBJ2-3	-	TGTGCCTGGGGGAAGCGGGAAGGCACAGATACGCAGTATTTT	CAWGKREGTDTQYF